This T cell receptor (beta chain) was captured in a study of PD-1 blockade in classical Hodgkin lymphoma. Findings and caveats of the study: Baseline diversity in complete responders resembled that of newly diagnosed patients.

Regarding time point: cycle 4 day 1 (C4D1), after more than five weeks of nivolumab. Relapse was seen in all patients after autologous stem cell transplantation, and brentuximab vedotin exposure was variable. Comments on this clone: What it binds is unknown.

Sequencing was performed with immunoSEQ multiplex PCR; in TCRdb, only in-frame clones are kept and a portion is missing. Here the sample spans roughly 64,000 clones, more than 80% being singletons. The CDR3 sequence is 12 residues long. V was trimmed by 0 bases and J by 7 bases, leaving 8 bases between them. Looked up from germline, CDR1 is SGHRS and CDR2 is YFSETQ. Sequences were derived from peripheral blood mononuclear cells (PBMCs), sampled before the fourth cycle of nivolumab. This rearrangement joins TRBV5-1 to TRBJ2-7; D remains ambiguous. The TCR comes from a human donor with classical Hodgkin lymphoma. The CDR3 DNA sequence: TGCGCCAGCAGCTTGGGGTTGGAAGAGCAGTACTTC. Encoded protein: CASSLGLEEQYF.